These 31 T cell receptor beta chains were all obtained from the same sample, sequenced in a study of vaccination effects on CD4 cells after COVID-19. Measured with immunoSEQ multiplex PCR; TCRdb has only the in-frame clones, and not every one. The data contain under 70,000 clones, around 74% of them singletons. Scientists isolated CD4+ T cells after an approximately 10-day culture period ended. Each participant was given two doses of one vaccine (BNT162b2 or mRNA-1273). The antigens these receptors bind are not known. Here the sequenced sample was CD4+ T cells from PBMCs cultured without peptide, taken after COVID-19 vaccination. All receptors derive from a human donor who received a COVID-19 vaccine.

The rearrangement joins TRBV6-5 to TRBJ2-2; tentative D call: TRBD2 (6 bases). The V end was cut by 7 bases, the J end by 8 bases, with 14 bases between. Germline lookup yields CDR1 MNHEY and CDR2 SVGAGI. The CDR3 runs 13 residues. The CDR3 region is CASNPEGFGELFF. CDR3 nucleotides: TGTGCCAGCAACCCGGAGGGTTTTGGGGAGCTGTTTTTT.

The chain recombines TRBV5-6 with TRBJ2-3; 8 nucleotides align to TRBD2. Germline CDR1 SGHDT, CDR2 YYEEEE. V was pared by 2 bases and J by 1 base, with 3 bases of the junction left unmatched. This CDR3 contains 15 residues. CDR3 amino acids: CASSFQAGGTDTQYF. CDR3 nucleotides: TGTGCCAGCAGCTTCCAAGCGGGGGGCACAGATACGCAGTATTTT.

This clone was found once. The chain has TRBV5-1 and TRBJ2-1, with D possibly matching TRBD1 (6 bases). The CDR3 spans 16 residues. Germline V gene data show CDR1 as SGHRS and CDR2 as YFSETQ. V gave up 5 bases and J gave up 9 bases, with 24 bases separating them. This chain's CDR3 is CASSQQGVGPYGEQFF. CDR3 sequence (DNA): TGCGCCAGCAGTCAACAGGGAGTTGGGCCCTACGGTGAGCAGTTCTTC. The whole variable domain, filled in from reference TRBV5-1 and TRBJ2-1, reads KAGVTQTPRYLIKTRGQQVTLSCSPISGHRSVSWYQQTPGQGLQFLFEYFSETQRNKGNFPGRFSGRQFSNSRSEMNVSTLELGDSALYLCASSQQGVGPYGEQFFGPGTRLTVL.

This chain uses TRBV9 with TRBJ1-1; weak D call: TRBD1 (5 bases). Germline V gene lookup returns CDR1 SGDLS and CDR2 YYNGEE. Deletions cut 3 bases from V and 1 base from J, with 22 bases between. The CDR3 sequence is 18 residues long. CDR3 bases: TGTGCCAGCAGCGCGTCCCCGGGACTCTTAACCGGGAACACTGAAGCTTTCTTT. Its protein product is CASSASPGLLTGNTEAFF.

This clone has just a few counts. This rearrangement joins TRBV21-1 to TRBJ1-2; the DNA was not used to check the table's D call, TRBD1. TRBV21-1 is a pseudogene locus. The CDR3 loop spans 16 amino acids. CDR3 DNA: TGTGCCAGCAAACCATCGGGACAGGGCAACCCCTATGGCTACACCTTC. The encoded protein is CASKPSGQGNPYGYTF.

The CDR3 here is CASSTGQMRTEAFF. The CDR3, as DNA: TGCGCCAGCAGCACCGGGCAGATGAGAACTGAAGCTTTCTTT. The chain employs TRBV10-2 and TRBJ1-1; D remains unclear. From germline, CDR1 is WSHSY and CDR2 SAAADI. Trimming cost V 6 bases and J 5 bases, with 16 bases left between them. The CDR3 is 14 residues long.

The chain links TRBV24-1 to TRBJ2-1; D may be TRBD2 (6 bases). The length of the CDR3 is 16 residues. V lost 5 bases and J lost 8, with 21 bases in between. Germline CDR1 is KGHDR and CDR2 is SFDVKD. CDR3: CATSASGGALGDEQFF. The DNA of the CDR3 is TGTGCCACCAGTGCCTCGGGCGGGGCCTTAGGGGATGAGCAGTTCTTC.

This clone was picked up a small number of times. The J gene is TRBJ2-3, the V gene TRBV27; TRBD1 aligns across 7 bases. The J segment lost 5 bases and the V segment lost 7 bases, leaving 12 bases of the junction unmatched. The CDR3 is 15 residues long. CDR1 and CDR2 (germline): MNHEY, SMNVEV (reference sequence). CDR3 amino acids: CASTLRGGGEDTQYF. For the CDR3, the DNA is TGTGCCAGCACCCTAAGAGGGGGCGGAGAAGATACGCAGTATTTT.

This clone is a singleton in its sample. The DNA of the CDR3 is TGTGCCAGCAGTTTCCGCAGACAGGGACCAGATACGCAGTATTTT. Protein: CASSFRRQGPDTQYF. V and J are TRBV27 and TRBJ2-3, with 7 bases aligning to TRBD1. Germline CDR1 is MNHEY and CDR2 is SMNVEV (reference sequence). V lost 3 bases to trimming and J lost 4 bases; unmatched junction nucleotides: 7. The CDR3 runs 15 residues.

The sample holds a few counts of this clone. The chain employs TRBV9 and TRBJ1-1; D might be TRBD1 (6 bases). Per germline, CDR1 SGDLS and CDR2 YYNGEE. The CDR3 spans 15 residues. Deletions cut 4 bases from V and 1 base from J, with 14 bases between. CDR3 nucleotide sequence: TGTGCCAGCAGCCTCACCGGGACACCGAACACTGAAGCTTTCTTT. The encoded protein is CASSLTGTPNTEAFF.

The V gene is TRBV19, the J gene TRBJ1-5, with a tentative D call TRBD1 (5 bases). The CDR3 consists of 15 residues. Germline V gene data show CDR1 as LNHDA and CDR2 as SQIVND (reference sequence). Trimming took off 1 base at V and 1 base at J, with 8 bases between the two ends. CDR3: CASSIGGGSNQPQHF. The CDR3 coding sequence is TGTGCCAGTAGTATAGGGGGGGGAAGCAATCAGCCCCAGCATTTT.

The rearrangement joins TRBV12-5 to TRBJ2-3, with D perhaps being TRBD1 or TRBD2 (5 bases each). The CDR3 consists of 16 residues. Deletions cut 0 bases from V and 1 base from J, with 11 bases between. Germline V gene sequence: CDR1 LGHNT, CDR2 FRNRAP. DNA for the CDR3: TGTGCTAGTGGTTTGGTGACGGGGCCTCGCACAGATACGCAGTATTTT. It specifies CASGLVTGPRTDTQYF.

The V and J genes are TRBV19 and TRBJ1-1; TRBD1 is a possible D gene (5 bases). The CDR3 is 14 residues long. The V gene's germline CDR1 is LNHDA and CDR2 SQIVND (reference sequence). V was trimmed by 1 base and J by 3 bases, leaving 9 bases between them. The CDR3, as DNA: TGTGCCAGTAGTATAGGGGTAGGGGACACTGAAGCTTTCTTT. Amino acids: CASSIGVGDTEAFF.

V gene TRBV24-1 combines with J gene TRBJ2-5, with D tentatively TRBD1 or TRBD2 (5 bases each). Germline lookup yields CDR1 KGHDR and CDR2 SFDVKD. V was shortened by 4 bases and J by 4 bases, with 12 bases between the two germline ends. CDR3 length: 14 residues. This CDR3 is CATSDPTRGETQYF. CDR3 coding DNA: TGTGCCACCAGTGACCCTACTAGGGGAGAGACCCAGTACTTC.

This clone was seen only once. The chain joins TRBV27 to TRBJ1-2, with D possibly being TRBD1 (5 bases). The CDR3 runs to 15 residues. In germline, CDR1 is MNHEY, CDR2 SMNVEV (reference sequence). Trimming removed 2 bases from V and 4 bases from J, with 14 bases in between. The CDR3 DNA sequence: TGTGCCAGCAGTTTAGGACCCGGGACGTTCTATGGCTACACCTTC. Its protein is CASSLGPGTFYGYTF.

CDR3 in DNA: TGCGCCAGCAGTGAGGCTCCCCGGACAGCTATGAACACTGAAGCTTTCTTT. This gives the protein CASSEAPRTAMNTEAFF. The chain couples TRBV10-2 to TRBJ1-1, with D perhaps matching TRBD1 (6 bases). This CDR3 region has 17 residues. V dropped 2 bases and J dropped 0 bases, with 16 bases sitting between them. CDR1 and CDR2 from the germline V gene are WSHSY and SAAADI.

This clone was seen only once. The rearrangement uses TRBV4-2 and TRBJ2-1; TRBD1 agrees at 8 bases. This CDR3 is built from 15 residues. The V gene end was trimmed by 4 bases and the J gene end by 6 bases; junction bases not matched to a gene: 8. CDR1 is LGHNA, CDR2 YNFKEQ, per germline. The CDR3 sequence: CASSPTGTGLNEQFF. CDR3 bases: TGTGCCAGCAGCCCAACCGGGACAGGACTCAATGAGCAGTTCTTC.

This clone is classed as medium-sized (0.01 to 0.1%). The chain joins TRBV7-8 to TRBJ1-5, with a weak D call TRBD1 (5 bases). The germline V gene encodes CDR1 SGHVS and CDR2 FQNEAQ. The CDR3 totals 12 residues. V lost 6 bases and J 6 bases, leaving 9 bases between the germline ends. CDR3 DNA sequence: TGTGCCAGCAGTCCCCAGGGTCAGCCCCAGCATTTT. Translation gives CASSPQGQPQHF.

The gene calls are TRBV19 and TRBJ2-4; D may be TRBD1 (6 bases). The CDR3 is 11 residues long. V dropped 5 bases and J dropped 14 bases, with 13 bases sitting between them. CDR1 LNHDA and CDR2 SQIVND come from the germline V gene (reference sequence). CDR3 protein: CASSYRVRKYF. For the CDR3, the DNA is TGTGCCAGTAGTTACAGGGTTCGAAAGTACTTC.

This chain connects TRBV24-1 to TRBJ2-1, with 11 bases fitting TRBD2. The CDR3 extends over 16 amino acids. Losses at the gene ends were 4 bases for V and 8 bases for J; bases not matched to a gene: 9. Looked up from germline, CDR1 is KGHDR and CDR2 is SFDVKD. The CDR3 DNA follows: TGTGCCACCAGTGACCTTAGCGGGGGGGTCTTACATGAGCAGTTCTTC. Translated, it gives CATSDLSGGVLHEQFF.

This rearrangement joins TRBV3-1 (or the pseudogene TRBV3-2) to TRBJ1-1, with a weak D call TRBD1 (5 bases). With 6 bases removed from V and 5 bases from J, the gap between germline ends came to 19 bases. The CDR3 has 15 amino acids. The germline gives CDR1 LGHDT, CDR2 YNNKEL (reference sequence). CDR3 bases: TGTGCCAGCAGTCGCGGATGGGGCACCGAAACTGAAGCTTTCTTT. Its translation: CASSRGWGTETEAFF.

The chain joins TRBV18 to TRBJ1-2; no clear D gene. Germline loops: CDR1 KGHSH, CDR2 LQKENI. CDR3 length: 14 residues. Trimming took 3 bases from V and 2 from J, leaving 10 bases between them. The CDR3 DNA reads as TGTGCCAGCTCACCCCGGACGGTCAACTATGGCTACACCTTC. Its protein is CASSPRTVNYGYTF.

The chain employs TRBV28 and TRBJ2-5; possible D gene TRBD1, 5 bases. The CDR3 spans 15 residues. CDR1 is MDHEN, CDR2 SYDVKM, per germline. The V end lost 7 bases, the J end lost 6 bases, and 21 bases lay between the germline ends. The CDR3 loop reads CASTHLKGSTQTQYF. In DNA, the CDR3 is TGTGCCAGCACCCACCTTAAGGGGTCGACGCAGACCCAGTACTTC. Full variable domain (outside the CDR3, taken from reference TRBV28 and TRBJ2-5): DVKVTQSSRYLVKRTGEKVFLECVQDMDHENMFWYRQDPGLGLRLIYFSYDVKMKEKGDIPEGYSVSREKKERFSLILESASTNQTSMYLCASTHLKGSTQTQYFGPGTRLLVL.

The chain couples TRBV9 to TRBJ1-2; TRBD1 matches 10 bases. Trimming at V came to 4 bases and at J to 3 bases, leaving 6 bases not matched to a gene. CDR3 length: 15 amino acids. The germline V gene encodes CDR1 SGDLS and CDR2 YYNGEE. CDR3 coding DNA: TGTGCCAGCAGCCCACGGGACAGGGGAGACTATGGCTACACCTTC. Its protein is CASSPRDRGDYGYTF.

The chain recombines TRBV20-1 with TRBJ1-2; D remains unclear. CDR1 is DFQATT and CDR2 is SNEGSKA in the germline V gene (reference sequence). The length of the CDR3 is 11 residues. Trimming stripped 3 bases from V and 5 bases from J, with 7 bases between. The CDR3 region is CSASSNYGYTF. The CDR3 DNA sequence: TGCAGTGCTAGCAGCAATTATGGCTACACCTTC.

This clone has a single count. The V call is TRBV24-1, the J call TRBJ2-7; 7 bases fit TRBD1. J lost 7 bases, V lost 4 bases, and 12 bases had no gene match. Germline assignment: CDR1 KGHDR and CDR2 SFDVKD. This CDR3 has 15 amino acids. CDR3 in DNA: TGTGCCACCAGTGACCCCTCTGGACAGGTAAGTGAGCAGTACGTC. Its protein product is CATSDPSGQVSEQYV.

The rearrangement joins TRBV6-1 to TRBJ1-6, with no clear D. The CDR3 has 14 residues. The V end lost 3 bases, the J end lost 3 bases, and 6 bases lay between the germline ends. Germline V gene sequence: CDR1 MNHNS, CDR2 SASEGT. The CDR3 spells CASSEANYNSPLHF. In DNA, the CDR3 is TGTGCCAGCAGTGAGGCAAACTATAATTCACCCCTCCACTTT.

The rearrangement uses TRBV19 and TRBJ1-1; 7 nucleotides line up with TRBD1. V trimming: 1 base; J trimming: 0 bases; junction bases outside the gene matches: 5. The germline V gene has CDR1 LNHDA and CDR2 SQIVND (reference sequence). The CDR3 consists of 16 residues. CDR3 DNA sequence: TGTGCCAGTAGTATAGCCCGGACAGGCATGAACACTGAAGCTTTCTTT. This encodes CASSIARTGMNTEAFF. The whole variable domain, filled in from reference TRBV19 and TRBJ1-1, reads DGGITQSPKYLFRKEGQNVTLSCEQNLNHDAMYWYRQDPGQGLRLIYYSQIVNDFQKGDIAEGYSVSREKKESFPLTVTSAQKNPTAFYLCASSIARTGMNTEAFFGQGTRLTVV.

This chain uses TRBV19 with TRBJ1-6; 9 bases fit TRBD1. The CDR3 has 15 residues. Germline trimming cut 8 bases from V and 9 bases from J; bases unmatched to any gene: 11. Per the germline V gene, CDR1 is LNHDA and CDR2 is SQIVND (reference sequence). The CDR3 sequence: CASEPNRDRVSPLHF. CDR3 DNA sequence: TGTGCCAGTGAACCTAACCGGGACAGGGTTTCACCCCTCCACTTT.

This rearrangement joins TRBV9 to TRBJ2-1; TRBD1 matches 7 bases. The V and J ends lost 0 bases and 6 bases, in that order; junction bases with no gene match: 12. The CDR3 extends over 17 amino acids. The germline CDR1 and CDR2 sequences are SGDLS and YYNGEE. The CDR3 is CASSVARQWTGPNEQFF. CDR3 nucleotide sequence: TGTGCCAGCAGCGTAGCGAGGCAATGGACAGGTCCCAATGAGCAGTTCTTC.

The chain is built from TRBV4-3 and TRBJ2-3; D possibly corresponds to TRBD1 (6 bases). Germline CDR1 and CDR2: LGHNA and YSLEER. V was clipped by 8 bases and J by 5 bases, with 14 bases between them. The length of the CDR3 is 13 residues. This CDR3 reads CASGQGKGDTQYF. DNA of the CDR3: TGCGCCAGCGGTCAGGGGAAGGGAGATACGCAGTATTTT.